These T cell receptor beta chains were read from a single sample in a study of cytomegalovirus exposure and HLA in healthy donors. Sequencing used immunoSEQ multiplex PCR; TCRdb keeps in-frame clones, though not all of them. Counted here are 120,000 to 150,000 clones, roughly 80% occurring once; the ten biggest clones make up under 3.5%. Sequencing input: PBMCs. The origin of the receptors is a woman under 40 in good health and CMV-seronegative. Both conserved end residues are trimmed from each CDR3. Each record gives: V gene, D gene, J gene, CDR3 protein. The D gene is left open where the match is weak.

TRBV11-3	NA	TRBJ2-3	ASSETRSTDTQY
TRBV27	NA	TRBJ1-6	ASPLQDIGFSPLH
TRBV19	NA	TRBJ1-2	ASSIDGANYGYT
TRBV6-5	NA	TRBJ1-5	ASSYSRNQGNQPQH
TRBV11-2	NA	TRBJ1-1	ASSAKDRSREAF
TRBV7-2	TRBD2	TRBJ2-5	ASSQTSGEPETQY
TRBV10-3	TRBD1	TRBJ1-1	AISESGGPEAF
TRBV28	NA	TRBJ2-7	ASSLLLGQRTCEQY
TRBV27	NA	TRBJ2-1	ASKRGAGGTAFYNEQF
TRBV9	NA	TRBJ2-5	ASSVGGGRETQY
TRBV9	TRBD1	TRBJ2-1	ASSVAGGNEQF
TRBV2	TRBD2	TRBJ2-7	ASSVVAGDNYEQY
TRBV9	TRBD2	TRBJ2-3	ASSVGLRGSSTDTQY
TRBV10-3	TRBD2	TRBJ2-5	AISEKTSGLQETQY
TRBV7-3	TRBD2	TRBJ2-7	ASSTTSGGSYEQY
TRBV5-1	NA	TRBJ2-6	ASSQQGGYGSGANVLT
TRBV5-6	NA	TRBJ2-6	ASSPFGANVLT
TRBV6-5	NA	TRBJ1-5	ASSYSEIGQPQH
TRBV6-6	NA	TRBJ1-3	ASSYPGVGNTIY
TRBV30	TRBD2	TRBJ2-3	AWSVTAGGLKDTQY
TRBV30	TRBD1	TRBJ1-2	AYSQGAFGYGYT
TRBV10-1	NA	TRBJ2-5	ASSNLYGEEQETQY
TRBV4-1	TRBD2	TRBJ2-1	ASSQGVSGGRAYNEQF
TRBV6-6	NA	TRBJ2-7	ASSPTGFNYEQY
TRBV7-3	NA	TRBJ1-1	ASSLDSLMNTEAF
TRBV14	NA	TRBJ2-1	ASSLGLNPSYNEQF
TRBV5-4	TRBD1	TRBJ1-1	ASSFQGGTGMGVTEAF
TRBV6-5	TRBD2	TRBJ2-7	ASSKGLAGHEQY
TRBV4-2	TRBD1	TRBJ2-7	ASSHGRDRAYEQY
TRBV19	TRBD1	TRBJ1-1	ASSIRQGRTEAF
TRBV5-4	TRBD1	TRBJ2-2	ASEDRANTGELF